The text below deals with one T cell receptor (beta chain). Its cognate antigen has yet to be identified. No much larger clonotype is one base removed from it; base qualities were not supplied. The sample belongs to a study of blood T cell repertoires in COVID-19 (dated by TCRdb to 2018 to 2020). With respect to the entire study: Samples covering the acute and convalescent phases of COVID-19 were provided by collaborators in the United States, Italy and Spain. The dataset comprised deeply sampled blood TCRbeta repertoires from subjects exposed to, actively infected with, or recovered from COVID-19. Where available, HLA class I and class II types were taken from metadata supplied by the sample provider and were not determined by assay-based typing. The repertoires were made available in a free public database intended to serve as a resource for research on the immune response to SARS-CoV-2. The sample metadata nearly always contained a de-identified subject ID, COVID-19 status, age in years and sex. The material from the prospective study consisted of cDNA or gDNA derived from T cells, B-cell-depleted T cells, or PBMCs. The samples were drawn from two sources: the first 160 participants of the ongoing ImmuneRACE study, and 1,200 or so subjects contributed by 6 global collaborators. Study-wide findings and limitations: How much clinical and demographic metadata was included differed by source and by participant, and the metadata was provided uncurated.

The immunoSEQ Assay, a bias-controlled multiplex PCR, was used to amplify TCRbeta CDR3 regions from genomic DNA. In the source study's methods: The number of nucleated cells in each sample was estimated from the amplification of reference gene primers within the assay. To quantify the absolute abundance of each unique TCRbeta CDR3 rearrangement, sequence reads were collapsed and filtered. Productive Simpson clonality was computed per sample as the square root of Simpson's diversity index over productive rearrangements. TCRdb holds this immuneACCESS table with in-frame rearrangements only. Some clones are missing; in checked studies, unresolved V genes explain under half, and the rest has no known cause. D and trimming come from the DNA, and the V and J calls and clone size come from that table. Counted in this sample were about 210,000 clones; about 85% of them appeared once. Around 0.72% of the sample belongs to the ten largest clones.

The collaborating institutions used their own protocols to collect whole blood in K2EDTA tubes. Collaborator samples were shipped for TCRbeta analysis as frozen whole blood, isolated PBMCs, or DNA extracted from either sample type. In the germline V gene, CDR1 corresponds to MNHEY and CDR2 to SVGEGT. The V end loses 2 bases and the J end loses 2 bases, and a stretch of 12 bases separates them. Including cysteine and phenylalanine, the CDR3 has 15 amino acids. The retained sequence is limited to the CDR3, 45 bases, with the frame set at the first base. This clonotype originated in a man aged 40-49 years with acute or convalescent COVID-19. What was sequenced was peripheral blood. The chain employs TRBV6-2 or TRBV6-3 and TRBJ2-5; no D gene is confidently identified. The DNA sequence is as follows: TGTGCCAGCAGTTACGACGGGTTAGCACAAGAGACCCAGTACTTC. This translates into CASSYDGLAQETQYF.